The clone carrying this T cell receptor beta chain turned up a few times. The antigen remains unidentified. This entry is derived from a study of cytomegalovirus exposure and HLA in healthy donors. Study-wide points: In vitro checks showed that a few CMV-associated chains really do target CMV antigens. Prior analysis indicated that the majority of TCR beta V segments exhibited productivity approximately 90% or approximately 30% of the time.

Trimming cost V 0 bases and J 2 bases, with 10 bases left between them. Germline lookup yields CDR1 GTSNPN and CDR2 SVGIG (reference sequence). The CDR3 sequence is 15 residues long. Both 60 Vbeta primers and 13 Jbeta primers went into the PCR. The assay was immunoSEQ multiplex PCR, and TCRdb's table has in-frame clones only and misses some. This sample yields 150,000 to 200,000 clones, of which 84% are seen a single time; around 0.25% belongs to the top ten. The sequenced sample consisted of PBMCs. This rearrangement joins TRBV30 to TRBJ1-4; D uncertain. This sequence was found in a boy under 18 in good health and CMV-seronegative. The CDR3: CAWSVRRITNEKLFF. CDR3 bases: TGTGCCTGGAGTGTACGGAGGATTACTAATGAAAAACTGTTTTTT.